This T cell receptor beta chain emerged from a study of cytomegalovirus exposure and HLA in healthy donors. Regarding the study as a whole: Most TCR sequences proved rare, with some public TCRs found in many donors. An analysis was carried out later, and it reportedly showed fewer N-insertions in an Asian-associated ancestry cluster than the approximately 670-donor mean.

A few counts support this clone. Antigen specificity is unknown. Researchers ran the PCR with 60 Vbeta and 13 Jbeta primers. Sequencing was performed with immunoSEQ multiplex PCR; in TCRdb, only in-frame clones are kept and a portion is missing. The sample has under 200,000 clones, around 84% seen once; the top ten hold roughly 3.2%. Regarding donors, all were healthy bone marrow donors. The germline V gene encodes CDR1 ENHRY and CDR2 SYGVKD. Trimming took 10 bases from V and 2 from J; bases not matched to a gene: 7. The CDR3 has 13 amino acids. The specimen sequenced was PBMCs. This receptor was taken from a man aged 35 to 55 in good health and CMV-seropositive. The rearrangement uses TRBV10-3 and TRBJ1-1, with TRBD1 matching over 7 bases. CDR3: CATTTGANTEAFF. As DNA, the CDR3 is TGTGCCACCACCACAGGGGCCAACACTGAAGCTTTCTTT.